This T cell receptor beta chain appears in the sequencing data of a study of metastatic and nonmetastatic thyroid tumors. Study-level background: Repertoires were compared across blood and tumor or nodule tissue from malignant and benign thyroid patients.

Germline-derived CDR1 and CDR2 are SNHLY and FYNNEI. V shed 8 bases, J shed 0 bases, and the junction held 5 bases outside the gene matches. CDR3 size: 14 residues. TCRdb re-called the PCR reads with MiXCR. The repertoire has roughly 12,000 clones, about 31% of them found once; the top ten carry about 12%. Study-level points and caveats: The reported finding was significantly higher TCR beta diversity in malignant thyroid tumors relative to benign nodules, in blood and tumor.

No patient received treatment before thyroid surgery. A remark on this clone: Its antigen is currently unknown.

The clonotype originates from a female donor with papillary thyroid cancer or a benign thyroid nodule (not recorded which). Some clones in this sample may be carry-over from other donors' samples. The chain couples TRBV2 to TRBJ2-3, with 7 nucleotides matching TRBD1. Sequenced: tumor tissue. In nucleotides, the CDR3 is TGTGCCAGCCTTGAGGACAGGAGCACAGATACGCAGTATTTT. Protein: CASLEDRSTDTQYF.